This T cell receptor (beta chain) emerged from a study of CD8 T cells in ankylosing spondylitis. This clonotype was counted only a few times. TCRdb analysed the 5' RACE reads with MiXCR anew, one entry per CDR3 protein. The data hold 300,000 to 400,000 distinct CDR3 sequences, with more than 9% observed a single time. V lost 2 bases, J lost 2 bases, and 11 bases lay in between. Germline CDR1 SGDLS, CDR2 YYNGEE. CDR3 size: 15 residues. This clonotype originated in a female donor with ankylosing spondylitis or in good health (not recorded which). J is TRBJ2-1 and V is TRBV9, with a tentative D call TRBD2 (5 bases). The specimen was blood, either unsorted or a sorted T cell fraction (not recorded which). The CDR3 protein is CASSVAGPAYNEQFF. The CDR3 bases are TGTGCCAGCAGCGTTGCGGGTCCCGCCTACAATGAGCAGTTCTTC. Full variable domain (rest looked up from reference TRBV9 and TRBJ2-1): DSGVTQTPKHLITATGQRVTLRCSPRSGDLSVYWYQQSLDQGLQFLIQYYNGEERAKGNILERFSAQQFPDLHSELNLSSLELGDSALYFCASSVAGPAYNEQFFGPGTRLTVL.